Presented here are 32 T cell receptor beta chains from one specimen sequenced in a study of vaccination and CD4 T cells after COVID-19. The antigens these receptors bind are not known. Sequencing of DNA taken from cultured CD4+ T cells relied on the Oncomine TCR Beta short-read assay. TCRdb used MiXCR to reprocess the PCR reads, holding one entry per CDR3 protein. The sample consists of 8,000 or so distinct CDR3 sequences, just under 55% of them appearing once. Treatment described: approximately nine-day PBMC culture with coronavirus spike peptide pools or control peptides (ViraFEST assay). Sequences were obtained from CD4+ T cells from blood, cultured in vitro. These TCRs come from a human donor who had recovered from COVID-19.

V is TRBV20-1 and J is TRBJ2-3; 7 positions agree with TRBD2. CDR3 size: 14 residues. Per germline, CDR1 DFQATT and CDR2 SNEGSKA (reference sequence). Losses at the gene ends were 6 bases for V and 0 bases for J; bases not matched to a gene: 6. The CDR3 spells CSARTRPSTDTQYF. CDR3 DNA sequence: TGCAGTGCCAGGACTAGACCTAGCACAGATACGCAGTATTTT.

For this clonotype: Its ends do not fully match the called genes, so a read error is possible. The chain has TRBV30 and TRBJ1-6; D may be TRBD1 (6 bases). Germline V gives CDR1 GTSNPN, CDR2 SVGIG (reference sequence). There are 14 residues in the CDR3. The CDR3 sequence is CARSPGGPNSPLHF. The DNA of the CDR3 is TGTGCCCGGAGTCCTGGGGGGCCGAATTCACCTCTCCACTTT.

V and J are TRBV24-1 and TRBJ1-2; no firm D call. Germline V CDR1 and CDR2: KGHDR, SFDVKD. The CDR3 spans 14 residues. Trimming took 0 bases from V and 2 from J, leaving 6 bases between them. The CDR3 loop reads CATSDLTRNYGYTF. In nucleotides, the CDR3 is TGTGCCACCAGTGATTTGACAAGGAACTATGGCTACACCTTC.

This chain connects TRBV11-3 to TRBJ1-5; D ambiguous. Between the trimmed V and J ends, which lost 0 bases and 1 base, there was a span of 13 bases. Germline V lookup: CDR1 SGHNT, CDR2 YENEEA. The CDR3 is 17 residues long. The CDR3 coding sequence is TGTGCCAGCAGCTTAGACCCTGGCGCTGTCAGCAATCAGCCCCAGCATTTT. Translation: CASSLDPGAVSNQPQHF.

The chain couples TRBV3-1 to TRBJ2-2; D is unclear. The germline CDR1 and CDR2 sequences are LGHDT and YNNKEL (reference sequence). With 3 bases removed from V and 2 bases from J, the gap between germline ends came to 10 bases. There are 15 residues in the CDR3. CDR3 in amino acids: CASSQSWVNTGELFF. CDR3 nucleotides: TGTGCCAGCAGCCAGAGTTGGGTTAACACCGGGGAGCTGTTTTTT.

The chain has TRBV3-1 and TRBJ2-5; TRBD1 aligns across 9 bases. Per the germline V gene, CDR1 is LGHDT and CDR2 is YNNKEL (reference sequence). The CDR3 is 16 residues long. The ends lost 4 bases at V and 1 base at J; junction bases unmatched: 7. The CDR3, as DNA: TGTGCCAGCAGCCCCAGGACAGGGGATATCCAAGAGACCCAGTACTTC. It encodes CASSPRTGDIQETQYF.

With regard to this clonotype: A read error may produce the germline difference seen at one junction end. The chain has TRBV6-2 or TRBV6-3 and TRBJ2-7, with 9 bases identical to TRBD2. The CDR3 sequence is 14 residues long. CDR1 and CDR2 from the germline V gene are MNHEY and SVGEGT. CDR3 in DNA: TGTGCCAGCAGCTTTAGCGGGGGTGCCTCCCTTAGGGACTTC. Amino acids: CASSFSGGASLRDF.

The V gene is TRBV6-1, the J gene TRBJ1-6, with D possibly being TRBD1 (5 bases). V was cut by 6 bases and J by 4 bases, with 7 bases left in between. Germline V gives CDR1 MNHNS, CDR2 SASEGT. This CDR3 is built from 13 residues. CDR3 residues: CASRAGYNSPLHF. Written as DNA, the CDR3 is TGTGCCAGCAGGGCAGGGTATAATTCACCCCTCCACTTT.

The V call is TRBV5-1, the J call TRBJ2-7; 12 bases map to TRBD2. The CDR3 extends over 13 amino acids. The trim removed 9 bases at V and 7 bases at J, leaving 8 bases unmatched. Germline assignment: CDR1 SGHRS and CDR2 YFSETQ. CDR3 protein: CATKTSGGAEQYF. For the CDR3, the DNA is TGCGCCACCAAGACTAGCGGGGGCGCAGAGCAGTACTTC.

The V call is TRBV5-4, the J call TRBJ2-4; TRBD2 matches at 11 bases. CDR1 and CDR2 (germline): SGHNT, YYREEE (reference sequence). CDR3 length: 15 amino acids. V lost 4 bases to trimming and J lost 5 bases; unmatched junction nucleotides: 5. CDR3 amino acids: CASSRISGGENIQYF. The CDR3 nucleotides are TGTGCCAGCAGCAGGATTAGCGGGGGGGAAAACATTCAGTACTTC.

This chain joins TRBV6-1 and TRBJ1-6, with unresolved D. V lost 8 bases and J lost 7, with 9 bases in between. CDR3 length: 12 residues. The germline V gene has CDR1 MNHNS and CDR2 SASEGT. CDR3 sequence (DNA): TGTGCCAGCTTACTCAACAATTCACCCCTCCACTTT. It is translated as CASLLNNSPLHF.

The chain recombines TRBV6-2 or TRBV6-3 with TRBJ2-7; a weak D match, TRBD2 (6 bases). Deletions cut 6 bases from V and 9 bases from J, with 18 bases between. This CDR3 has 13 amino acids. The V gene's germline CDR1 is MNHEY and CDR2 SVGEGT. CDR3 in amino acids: CASSPLAGLRQYF. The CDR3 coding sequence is TGTGCCAGCAGCCCATTGGCGGGGTTAAGGCAGTACTTC.

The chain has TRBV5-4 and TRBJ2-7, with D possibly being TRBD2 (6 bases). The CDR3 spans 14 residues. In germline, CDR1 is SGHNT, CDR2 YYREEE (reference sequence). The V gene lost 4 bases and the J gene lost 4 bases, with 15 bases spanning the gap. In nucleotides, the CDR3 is TGTGCCAGCAGCCCGGAGGGGCGGACATACGAGCAGTACTTC. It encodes CASSPEGRTYEQYF.

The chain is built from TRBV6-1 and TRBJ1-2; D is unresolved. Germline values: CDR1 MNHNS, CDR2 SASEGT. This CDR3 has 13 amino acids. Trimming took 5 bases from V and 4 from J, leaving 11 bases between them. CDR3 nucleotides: TGTGCCAGCAGTCAAGGGCAAGTCTATGGCTACACCTTC. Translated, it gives CASSQGQVYGYTF.

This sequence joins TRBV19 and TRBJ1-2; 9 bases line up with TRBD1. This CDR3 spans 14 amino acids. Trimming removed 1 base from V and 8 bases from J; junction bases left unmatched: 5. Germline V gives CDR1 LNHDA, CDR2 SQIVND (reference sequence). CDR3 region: CASSIAGQGRGYTF. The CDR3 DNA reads TGTGCCAGTAGTATAGCAGGACAGGGGAGAGGCTACACCTTC.

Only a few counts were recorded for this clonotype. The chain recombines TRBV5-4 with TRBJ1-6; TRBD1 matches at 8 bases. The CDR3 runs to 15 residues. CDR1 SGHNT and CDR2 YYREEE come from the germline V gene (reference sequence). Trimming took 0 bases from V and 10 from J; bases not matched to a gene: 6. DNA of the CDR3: TGTGCCAGCAGCTTGGGAGGGACAGGCGACTCACCCCTCCACTTT. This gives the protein CASSLGGTGDSPLHF.

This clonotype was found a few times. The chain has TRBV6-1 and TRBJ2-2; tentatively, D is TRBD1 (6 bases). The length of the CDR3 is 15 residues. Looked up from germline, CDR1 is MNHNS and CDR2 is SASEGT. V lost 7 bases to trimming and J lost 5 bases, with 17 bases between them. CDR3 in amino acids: CASMKGGAWTGELFF. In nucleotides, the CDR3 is TGTGCCAGCATGAAAGGGGGAGCCTGGACCGGGGAGCTGTTTTTT.

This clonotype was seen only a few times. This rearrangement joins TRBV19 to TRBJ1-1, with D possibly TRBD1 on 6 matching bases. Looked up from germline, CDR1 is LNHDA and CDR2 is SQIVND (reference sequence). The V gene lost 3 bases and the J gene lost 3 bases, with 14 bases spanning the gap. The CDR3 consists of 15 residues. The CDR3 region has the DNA TGTGCCAGTAGTATGAATACAGGGCGGTACACTGAAGCTTTCTTT. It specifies CASSMNTGRYTEAFF.

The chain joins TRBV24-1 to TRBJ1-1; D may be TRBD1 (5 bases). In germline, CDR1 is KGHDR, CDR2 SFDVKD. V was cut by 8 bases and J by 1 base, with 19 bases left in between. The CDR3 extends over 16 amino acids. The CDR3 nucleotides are TGTGCCACCACCCGACTCCGGGGGGGGACGAACACTGAAGCTTTCTTT. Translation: CATTRLRGGTNTEAFF.

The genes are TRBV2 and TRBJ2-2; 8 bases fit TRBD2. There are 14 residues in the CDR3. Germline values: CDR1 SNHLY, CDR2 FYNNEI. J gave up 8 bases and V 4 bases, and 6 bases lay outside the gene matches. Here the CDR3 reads CASSGLATGGELFF. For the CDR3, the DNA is TGTGCCAGCAGTGGACTAGCGACAGGTGGGGAGCTGTTTTTT.

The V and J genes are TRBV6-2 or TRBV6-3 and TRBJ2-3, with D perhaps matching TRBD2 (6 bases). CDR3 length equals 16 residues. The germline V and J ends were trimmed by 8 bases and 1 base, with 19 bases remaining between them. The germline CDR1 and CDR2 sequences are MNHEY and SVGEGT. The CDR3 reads CASQSPRGIRTDTQYF. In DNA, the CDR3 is TGTGCCAGCCAAAGCCCTCGGGGGATACGCACAGATACGCAGTATTTT.

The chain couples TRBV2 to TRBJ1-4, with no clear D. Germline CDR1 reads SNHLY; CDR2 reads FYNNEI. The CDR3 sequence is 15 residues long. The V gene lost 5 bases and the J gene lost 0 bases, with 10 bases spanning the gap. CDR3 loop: CASSRTATTNEKLFF. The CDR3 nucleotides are TGTGCCAGCAGTCGGACGGCTACAACTAATGAAAAACTGTTTTTT. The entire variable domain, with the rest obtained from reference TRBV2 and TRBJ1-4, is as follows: EPEVTQTPSHQVTQMGQEVILRCVPISNHLYFYWYRQILGQKVEFLVSFYNNEISEKSEIFDDQFSVERPDGSNFTLKIRSTKLEDSAMYFCASSRTATTNEKLFFGSGTQLSVL.

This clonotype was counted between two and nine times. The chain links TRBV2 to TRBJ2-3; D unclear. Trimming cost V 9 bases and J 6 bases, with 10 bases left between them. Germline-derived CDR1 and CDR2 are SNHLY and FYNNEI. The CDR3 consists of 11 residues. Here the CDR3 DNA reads TGTGCCAGTTTGCTAGGGGATACGCAGTATTTT. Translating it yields CASLLGDTQYF.

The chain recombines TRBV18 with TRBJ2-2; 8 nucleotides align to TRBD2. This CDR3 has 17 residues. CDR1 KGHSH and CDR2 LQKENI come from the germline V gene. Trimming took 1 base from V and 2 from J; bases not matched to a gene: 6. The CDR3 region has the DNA TGTGCCAGCTCACCACTCAGGACTAGCCTAAACACCGGGGAGCTGTTTTTT. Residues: CASSPLRTSLNTGELFF.

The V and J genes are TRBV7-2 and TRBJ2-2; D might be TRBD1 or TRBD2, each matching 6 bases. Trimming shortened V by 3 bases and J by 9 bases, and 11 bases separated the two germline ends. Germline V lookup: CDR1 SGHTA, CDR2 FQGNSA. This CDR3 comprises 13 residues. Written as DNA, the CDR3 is TGTGCCAGCAGCTTCCTGCGGGACAGGGAGCTGTTTTTT. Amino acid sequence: CASSFLRDRELFF.

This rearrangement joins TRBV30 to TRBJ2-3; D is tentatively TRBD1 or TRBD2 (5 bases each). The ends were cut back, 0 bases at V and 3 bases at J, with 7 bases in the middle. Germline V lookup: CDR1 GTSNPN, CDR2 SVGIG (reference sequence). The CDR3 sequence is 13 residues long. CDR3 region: CAWSVWGTDTQYF. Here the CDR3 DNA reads TGTGCCTGGAGTGTATGGGGGACAGATACGCAGTATTTT.

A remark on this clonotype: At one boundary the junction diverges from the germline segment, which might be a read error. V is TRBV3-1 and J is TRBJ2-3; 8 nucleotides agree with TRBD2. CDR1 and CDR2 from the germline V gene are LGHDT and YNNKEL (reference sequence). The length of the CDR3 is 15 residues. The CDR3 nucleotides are TGTGCCAGTAGCCCTTCCTCGGGGGGGACAGATACGCAGTATTTT. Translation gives CASSPSSGGTDTQYF.

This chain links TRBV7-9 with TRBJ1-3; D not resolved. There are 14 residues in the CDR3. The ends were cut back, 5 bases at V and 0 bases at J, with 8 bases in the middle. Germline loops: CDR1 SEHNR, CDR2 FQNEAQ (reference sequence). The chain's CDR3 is CASSPLGSGNTIYF. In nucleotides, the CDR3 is TGTGCCAGCAGCCCCCTCGGCTCTGGAAACACCATATATTTT.

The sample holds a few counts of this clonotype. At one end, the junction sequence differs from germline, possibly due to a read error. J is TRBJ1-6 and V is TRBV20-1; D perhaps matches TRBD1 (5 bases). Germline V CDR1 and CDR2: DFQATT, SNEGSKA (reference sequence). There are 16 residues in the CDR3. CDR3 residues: CSARDSRSSYNSPLHF. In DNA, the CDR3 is TGCAGTGCCAGAGACAGTAGAAGCTCCTATAATTCACCCCTCCACTTT.

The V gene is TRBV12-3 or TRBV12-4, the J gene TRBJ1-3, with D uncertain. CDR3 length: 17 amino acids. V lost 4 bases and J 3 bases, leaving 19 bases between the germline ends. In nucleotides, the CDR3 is TGTGCCAGCAGTTCAGTTGATCAGTGGTTTCTTGGAAACACCATATATTTT. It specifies CASSSVDQWFLGNTIYF.

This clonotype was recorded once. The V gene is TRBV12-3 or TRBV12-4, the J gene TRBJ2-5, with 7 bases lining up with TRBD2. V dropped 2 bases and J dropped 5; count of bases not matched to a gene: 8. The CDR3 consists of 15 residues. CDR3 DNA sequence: TGTGCCAGCAGTTTAACGCGGGGGTCGGAGGAGACCCAGTACTTC. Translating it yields CASSLTRGSEETQYF.

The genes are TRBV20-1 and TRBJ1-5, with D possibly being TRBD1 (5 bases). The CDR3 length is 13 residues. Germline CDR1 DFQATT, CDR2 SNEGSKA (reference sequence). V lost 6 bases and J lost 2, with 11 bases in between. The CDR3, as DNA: TGCAGTGCCCGTGGCAGGGGCAATCAGCCCCAGCATTTT. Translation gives CSARGRGNQPQHF.